The 32 T cell receptor beta chains presented below share a single source sample, sequenced in a study of blood T cell repertoires in COVID-19. Produced via immunoSEQ multiplex PCR; TCRdb's table is partial and in-frame only. The sample consists of around 190,000 clones, more than 75% of them appearing once. Source material: peripheral blood. These receptors originate from a human donor in a cohort sampled during active COVID-19.

This chain links TRBV20-1 with TRBJ2-5; 7 nucleotides align to TRBD2. J gave up 4 bases and V 3 bases, and 14 bases lay outside the gene matches. The CDR3 runs 16 residues. The germline gives CDR1 DFQATT, CDR2 SNEGSKA (reference sequence). The CDR3 DNA reads as TGCAGTGCTAGTCCGCGGGACTACAACGCAGGAGAGACCCAGTACTTC. This sequence encodes CSASPRDYNAGETQYF.

The chain combines TRBV5-1 with TRBJ1-2; TRBD1 might be the D (6 bases). The CDR3 length is 14 residues. Trimming removed 1 base from V and 5 bases from J, with 12 bases in between. CDR1 SGHRS and CDR2 YFSETQ come from the germline V gene. The DNA of the CDR3 is TGCGCCAGCAGCTTGACAGGGTCGGGTTATGGCTACACCTTC. It codes for CASSLTGSGYGYTF. Using reference TRBV5-1 and TRBJ1-2 for the parts outside the CDR3, the full variable domain is KAGVTQTPRYLIKTRGQQVTLSCSPISGHRSVSWYQQTPGQGLQFLFEYFSETQRNKGNFPGRFSGRQFSNSRSEMNVSTLELGDSALYLCASSLTGSGYGYTFGSGTRLTVV.

The chain uses TRBV5-1 and TRBJ2-7; D gene ambiguous. The CDR3 covers 15 residues. In germline, CDR1 is SGHRS, CDR2 YFSETQ. Deletions cut 0 bases from V and 2 bases from J, with 12 bases between. The chain's CDR3 is CASSLATGSAYEQYF. CDR3 DNA: TGCGCCAGCAGCTTGGCGACCGGGTCAGCCTACGAGCAGTACTTC.

The chain links TRBV4-3 to TRBJ1-5, with TRBD1 as a possible D gene (6 bases). V lost 0 bases and J 1 base, leaving 13 bases between the germline ends. The germline CDR1 and CDR2 sequences are LGHNA and YSLEER. The CDR3 length is 17 residues. This CDR3 reads CASSQDLIRGSNQPQHF. CDR3 DNA sequence: TGCGCCAGCAGCCAAGATCTGATCAGGGGAAGCAATCAGCCCCAGCATTTT.

The chain couples TRBV6-5 to TRBJ1-5; D uncertain. V lost 4 bases and J lost 4, with 14 bases in between. CDR3 size: 15 residues. Germline CDR1 reads MNHEY; CDR2 reads SVGAGI. CDR3 sequence: CASSFGRGPNQPQHF. The CDR3 DNA reads as TGTGCCAGCAGTTTTGGCCGGGGTCCAAATCAGCCCCAGCATTTT.

The gene calls are TRBV5-1 and TRBJ2-6; possibly TRBD1 for D (7 bases). V shed 2 bases and J shed 0 bases, with 12 bases lying between them. Germline CDR1 is SGHRS and CDR2 is YFSETQ. This CDR3 has 17 amino acids. The CDR3 reads CASSFNRGLSGANVLTF. CDR3 sequence (DNA): TGCGCCAGCAGCTTTAACAGGGGACTCTCTGGGGCCAACGTCCTGACTTTC.

The chain links TRBV7-2 to TRBJ2-5, with D tentatively TRBD1 (5 bases). Germline CDR1 is SGHTA and CDR2 is FQGNSA. This CDR3 is built from 14 residues. The V end was cut by 1 base, the J end by 3 bases, with 9 bases between. The DNA of the CDR3 is TGTGCCAGCAGCTTAGGAGACAGAGAAGAGACCCAGTACTTC. It codes for CASSLGDREETQYF.

This chain's CDR3 is CASSFALQGARYNSPLHF. CDR3 DNA sequence: TGTGCCAGCAGTTTTGCCCTACAGGGGGCGCGCTATAATTCACCCCTCCACTTT. The J gene is TRBJ1-6, the V gene TRBV28, with TRBD1 matching over 9 bases. This CDR3 is built from 18 residues. The V gene's germline CDR1 is MDHEN and CDR2 SYDVKM. After removal of 3 bases from V and 3 bases from J, the junction contained 9 bases not matched to a gene.

In this sample, this clone turned up once. J is TRBJ1-5 and V is TRBV19, with D maybe TRBD1 (5 bases). V dropped 7 bases and J dropped 1 base, with 17 bases sitting between them. The germline gives CDR1 LNHDA, CDR2 SQIVND (reference sequence). The CDR3 sequence is 16 residues long. CDR3 loop: CASNEGRARSNQPQHF. The CDR3 bases are TGTGCCAGTAACGAAGGCAGGGCCAGGAGCAATCAGCCCCAGCATTTT.

V gene TRBV5-1 combines with J gene TRBJ2-2; perhaps TRBD2 as D (6 bases). Germline CDR1 reads SGHRS; CDR2 reads YFSETQ. This CDR3 is 17 amino acids long. Trimming pared 5 bases from V and 0 bases from J, leaving 17 bases between. CDR3 residues: CASRMGGGIANTGELFF. The DNA for the CDR3 is TGCGCCAGCAGAATGGGAGGAGGGATTGCGAACACCGGGGAGCTGTTTTTT.

This sequence joins TRBV19 and TRBJ2-6, with 8 bases that match TRBD2. This CDR3 is 15 amino acids long. Losses at the gene ends were 6 bases for V and 2 bases for J; bases not matched to a gene: 3. CDR1 and CDR2 from the germline V gene are LNHDA and SQIVND (reference sequence). CDR3 loop: CASSRGGPGANVLTF. Written as DNA, the CDR3 is TGTGCCAGTAGCCGGGGGGGCCCTGGGGCCAACGTCCTGACTTTC. The variable domain in full, completed from reference TRBV19 and TRBJ2-6, reads DGGITQSPKYLFRKEGQNVTLSCEQNLNHDAMYWYRQDPGQGLRLIYYSQIVNDFQKGDIAEGYSVSREKKESFPLTVTSAQKNPTAFYLCASSRGGPGANVLTFGAGSRLTVL.

The chain combines TRBV7-6 with TRBJ2-3, with a weak D call TRBD2 (5 bases). This CDR3 is 16 amino acids long. V lost 1 base and J 1 base, leaving 12 bases between the germline ends. Looked up from germline, CDR1 is SGHVS and CDR2 is FNYEAQ. For the CDR3, the DNA is TGTGCCAGCAGCTTAGTAGTCGGAGCGGGCACAGATACGCAGTATTTT. This translates into CASSLVVGAGTDTQYF. Drawing the rest from reference TRBV7-6 and TRBJ2-3, the complete variable domain is GAGVSQSPRYKVTKRGQDVALRCDPISGHVSLYWYRQALGQGPEFLTYFNYEAQQDKSGLPNDRFSAERPEGSISTLTIQRTEQRDSAMYRCASSLVVGAGTDTQYFGPGTRLTVL.

This chain joins TRBV3-1 (or the pseudogene TRBV3-2) and TRBJ1-4, with 7 nucleotides matching TRBD1. The trim removed 6 bases at V and 3 bases at J, leaving 7 bases unmatched. Germline V lookup: CDR1 LGHDT, CDR2 YNNKEL (reference sequence). The CDR3 contains 15 residues. This CDR3 is CASSPNRGSNEKLFF. In nucleotides, the CDR3 is TGTGCCAGCAGTCCGAACAGGGGATCTAATGAAAAACTGTTTTTT.

V is TRBV7-8 and J is TRBJ1-2; no clear D. V lost 2 bases, J lost 6 bases, and 16 bases lay in between. Per germline, CDR1 SGHVS and CDR2 FQNEAQ. The CDR3 has 15 amino acids. As DNA, the CDR3 is TGTGCCAGCAGCTTATTTGATACAACGCCTGATGGCTACACCTTC. Translating gives CASSLFDTTPDGYTF.

As to this clone: This sample includes further DNA sequences coding for the same CDR3. V usage is TRBV7-9 and J usage is TRBJ2-2; D gene uncertain. V was cut by 5 bases and J by 1 base, with 2 bases left in between. This CDR3 has 12 residues. CDR1 SEHNR and CDR2 FQNEAQ come from the germline V gene (reference sequence). The chain's CDR3 is CASSLNTGELFF. CDR3 sequence (DNA): TGTGCCAGCAGCCTGAACACCGGGGAGCTGTTTTTT. Using reference TRBV7-9 and TRBJ2-2 for the parts outside the CDR3, the full variable domain is DTGVSQNPRHKITKRGQNVTFRCDPISEHNRLYWYRQTLGQGPEFLTYFQNEAQLEKSRLLSDRFSAERPKGSFSTLEIQRTEQGDSAMYLCASSLNTGELFFGEGSRLTVL.

The V call is TRBV7-2, the J call TRBJ1-6; TRBD1 matches 8 bases. After removal of 6 bases from V and 6 bases from J, the junction contained 4 bases not matched to a gene. This CDR3 region has 14 residues. CDR1 and CDR2 from the germline V gene are SGHTA and FQGNSA. The CDR3, as DNA: TGTGCCAGCAGTTTCGACAGGGGTAATTCACCCCTCCACTTT. Translating it yields CASSFDRGNSPLHF.

The V and J genes are TRBV24-1 and TRBJ2-7, with 9 bases lining up with TRBD1. V shed 4 bases, J shed 2 bases, and the junction held 5 bases outside the gene matches. CDR1 is KGHDR, CDR2 SFDVKD, per germline. This CDR3 has 15 residues. The CDR3 reads CATSDRGTGTYEQYF. CDR3 bases: TGTGCCACCAGTGACAGAGGGACAGGGACCTACGAGCAGTACTTC.

CDR3: CASSPVPGLAGAHEQYF. The CDR3 bases are TGCGCCAGCAGCCCAGTCCCGGGACTAGCGGGAGCCCACGAGCAGTACTTC. The chain combines TRBV5-1 with TRBJ2-7, with 14 bases lining up with TRBD2. V gave up 4 bases and J gave up 5 bases; unmatched junction bases: 11. Germline V gives CDR1 SGHRS, CDR2 YFSETQ. The CDR3 contains 17 residues.

J is TRBJ2-1 and V is TRBV27; the match to TRBD1 covers 9 bases. V dropped 2 bases and J dropped 4; count of bases not matched to a gene: 9. This CDR3 is 17 amino acids long. Germline loops: CDR1 MNHEY, CDR2 SMNVEV (reference sequence). CDR3 residues: CASSLVTGTGIYNEQFF. CDR3 in DNA: TGTGCCAGCAGTTTAGTTACCGGGACAGGGATATACAATGAGCAGTTCTTC.

This clone was recorded a few times. The chain has TRBV28 and TRBJ2-5, with D perhaps matching TRBD2 (5 bases). V was pared by 7 bases and J by 4 bases, with 19 bases between. The CDR3 contains 15 residues. Germline CDR1 and CDR2: MDHEN and SYDVKM. CDR3 sequence (DNA): TGTGCCAGCAACACCGGCTCGGGGAACGGAGAGACCCAGTACTTC. Its protein is CASNTGSGNGETQYF.

V gene TRBV10-2 combines with J gene TRBJ1-6; D is undetermined. V lost 5 bases, J lost 10 bases, and 12 bases lay in between. Germline V lookup: CDR1 WSHSY, CDR2 SAAADI. The length of the CDR3 is 13 residues. CDR3 residues: CASSLVPRSPLHF. CDR3 coding DNA: TGCGCCAGCAGTCTCGTCCCTAGGTCACCCCTCCACTTT.

V usage is TRBV13 and J usage is TRBJ1-1; D is possibly TRBD1 (6 bases). V lost 4 bases to trimming and J lost 2 bases, with 14 bases between them. Germline values: CDR1 PRHDT, CDR2 FYEKMQ (reference sequence). The CDR3 covers 15 residues. DNA of the CDR3: TGTGCCAGCAGCTGGGGGAGACAGGCCAACACTGAAGCTTTCTTT. Protein product: CASSWGRQANTEAFF.

This clone was counted once. The chain joins TRBV4-3 to TRBJ2-5; 11 bases fit TRBD2. The V and J ends lost 0 bases and 0 bases, in that order; junction bases with no gene match: 3. The CDR3 contains 17 residues. Germline V CDR1 and CDR2: LGHNA, YSLEER. The DNA of the CDR3 is TGCGCCAGCAGCCAAGAGACTAGCGGGGTTAACCAAGAGACCCAGTACTTC. Encoded protein: CASSQETSGVNQETQYF.

The J gene is TRBJ2-7, the V gene TRBV4-3, with TRBD1 identical over 12 bases. This CDR3 has 16 amino acids. Germline V gene sequence: CDR1 LGHNA, CDR2 YSLEER. After removal of 4 bases from V and 5 bases from J, the junction contained 9 bases not matched to a gene. The CDR3 region has the DNA TGCGCCAGCAGCCGCCTCGGGGGACAGGGGGCCGACGAGCAGTACTTC. Its translation is CASSRLGGQGADEQYF.

The CDR3 DNA sequence: TGTGCCTGGGGACAGGGTTTTAATTCACCCCTCCACTTT. Translated: CAWGQGFNSPLHF. The chain employs TRBV30 and TRBJ1-6; 8 bases map to TRBD1. The CDR3 is 13 amino acids. The ends lost 5 bases at V and 6 bases at J; junction bases unmatched: 3. Germline-derived CDR1 and CDR2 are GTSNPN and SVGIG (reference sequence).

This clone was seen a single time. The V call is TRBV5-6, the J call TRBJ2-6; D remains ambiguous. This CDR3 comprises 14 residues. Trimming took 4 bases from V and 2 from J, leaving 7 bases between them. From germline, CDR1 is SGHDT and CDR2 YYEEEE. CDR3 bases: TGTGCCAGCAGCCCTACGGCTGGGGCCAACGTCCTGACTTTC. Translating gives CASSPTAGANVLTF.

This clone appeared once. The chain employs TRBV18 and TRBJ1-1; the D is unclear. Trimming removed 3 bases at V and 1 base at J, with 3 bases between. In germline, CDR1 is KGHSH, CDR2 LQKENI. This CDR3 is built from 12 residues. The CDR3: CASSPGNTEAFF. The CDR3 DNA reads as TGTGCCAGCTCACCCGGGAACACTGAAGCTTTCTTT.

V gene TRBV5-1 combines with J gene TRBJ2-5; maybe TRBD2 (5 bases). CDR3 length: 13 residues. V lost 3 bases to trimming and J lost 1 base, with 7 bases between them. CDR1 and CDR2 from the germline V gene are SGHRS and YFSETQ. The CDR3, as DNA: TGCGCCAGCAGCTCGGACTTCCAAGAGACCCAGTACTTC. It encodes CASSSDFQETQYF.

The chain carries TRBV27 and TRBJ1-3; D gene uncertain. CDR1 is MNHEY, CDR2 SMNVEV, per germline (reference sequence). This CDR3 spans 14 amino acids. Trimming shortened V by 6 bases and J by 0 bases, and 9 bases separated the two germline ends. The CDR3 is CASSLRSSGNTIYF. The CDR3 DNA reads TGTGCCAGCAGCTTACGCAGCTCTGGAAACACCATATATTTT.

The chain carries TRBV1 and TRBJ2-2; the DNA was not used to check the table's D call, TRBD2. TRBV1 is tagged as a pseudogene. The CDR3 is 16 residues long. The CDR3 DNA reads as TGCACCAGCAGCCAAGACCATGAGGAGACCACCGGGGAGCTGTTTTTT. Translated: CTSSQDHEETTGELFF.

The chain uses TRBV27 and TRBJ2-1; TRBD2 matches at 7 bases. Germline CDR1 and CDR2: MNHEY and SMNVEV (reference sequence). V lost 5 bases, J lost 4 bases, and 8 bases stayed unmatched. The CDR3 has 15 residues. CDR3 protein: CASSPDLGGYNEQFF. The DNA of the CDR3 is TGTGCCAGCAGTCCAGACCTCGGGGGGTACAATGAGCAGTTCTTC.

This chain uses TRBV7-2 with TRBJ2-7, with 9 bases lining up with TRBD1. Germline values: CDR1 SGHTA, CDR2 FQGNSA. The ends lost 1 base at V and 4 bases at J; junction bases unmatched: 5. CDR3 length equals 15 residues. The CDR3 DNA reads as TGTGCCAGCAGCTTAGTAACAGGGGGCGTTTACGAGCAGTACTTC. Its protein is CASSLVTGGVYEQYF.